The 10 T cell receptor beta chains below all came from one sample that was sequenced in a study of control samples from healthy donors and cancer patients. TCRdb's table, derived via immunoSEQ multiplex PCR, lists solely in-frame clones and lacks some. The table records about 250,000 clones, approximately 80% of them present only once. Sequencing was performed on PBMCs. These receptors all come from a woman aged 55-75 years with lung cancer.

The chain uses TRBV5-1 and TRBJ1-3; D is unresolved. The CDR3 has 16 amino acids. Germline V lookup: CDR1 SGHRS, CDR2 YFSETQ. V was pared by 4 bases and J by 4 bases, with 18 bases between. In DNA form, the CDR3 reads TGCGCCAGCAGCCGAACCGGGAGTACAAGGGGAAACACCATATATTTT. Translation gives CASSRTGSTRGNTIYF.

The gene calls are TRBV2 and TRBJ2-1; D is undetermined. CDR3 length: 12 residues. V lost 7 bases, J lost 7 bases, and 11 bases lay in between. The germline CDR1 and CDR2 sequences are SNHLY and FYNNEI. The CDR3 sequence is CASNPRKNEQFF. The CDR3, as DNA: TGTGCCAGCAACCCCCGAAAGAATGAGCAGTTCTTC. The full variable domain, rest sourced from reference TRBV2 and TRBJ2-1, is EPEVTQTPSHQVTQMGQEVILRCVPISNHLYFYWYRQILGQKVEFLVSFYNNEISEKSEIFDDQFSVERPDGSNFTLKIRSTKLEDSAMYFCASNPRKNEQFFGPGTRLTVL.

The genes are TRBV28 and TRBJ1-2, with a tentative D call TRBD1 (5 bases). The V gene's germline CDR1 is MDHEN and CDR2 SYDVKM. V lost 6 bases and J 0 bases, leaving 11 bases between the germline ends. This CDR3 has 14 residues. The CDR3 here is CASRGTEANYGYTF. DNA for the CDR3: TGTGCCAGCAGGGGGACCGAGGCTAACTATGGCTACACCTTC.

The V call is TRBV30, the J call TRBJ2-1, with D possibly matching TRBD1 (6 bases). The V gene's germline CDR1 is GTSNPN and CDR2 SVGIG (reference sequence). The CDR3 spans 13 residues. Trimming left V 4 bases short and J 4 bases short, with 11 bases between. The CDR3 sequence: CAWKGDKYNEQFF. The CDR3 nucleotides are TGTGCCTGGAAAGGGGACAAGTACAATGAGCAGTTCTTC.

This sequence joins TRBV6-2 or TRBV6-3 and TRBJ1-1; 8 nucleotides align to TRBD1. There are 16 residues in the CDR3. CDR1 and CDR2 from the germline V gene are MNHEY and SVGEGT. V was clipped by 2 bases and J by 1 base; unmatched bases: 6. The DNA of the CDR3 is TGTGCCAGCAGTTACGAAATGGGGACAGGGAACACTGAAGCTTTCTTT. This encodes CASSYEMGTGNTEAFF.

There are a few counts of this clone. The rearrangement uses TRBV7-9 and TRBJ1-2; D is undetermined. Between the trimmed V and J ends, which lost 3 bases and 5 bases, there was a span of 7 bases. CDR1 and CDR2 from the germline V gene are SEHNR and FQNEAQ (reference sequence). This CDR3 comprises 12 residues. The CDR3 is CASSLKEYGYTF. The CDR3 nucleotides read TGTGCCAGCAGCTTGAAGGAGTATGGCTACACCTTC.

This clone came up a few times. The gene calls are TRBV5-1 and TRBJ2-1; D is unresolved. The CDR3 sequence is 15 residues long. Per germline, CDR1 SGHRS and CDR2 YFSETQ. The V end lost 6 bases, the J end lost 3 bases, and 16 bases lay between the germline ends. This chain's CDR3 is CASTPMDPLYNEQFF. The CDR3, as DNA: TGCGCCAGCACTCCTATGGACCCCCTCTACAATGAGCAGTTCTTC.

The J gene is TRBJ2-3, the V gene TRBV11-2; 11 positions agree with TRBD2. The V and J ends lost 6 bases and 4 bases, in that order; junction bases with no gene match: 3. This CDR3 is 14 amino acids long. In germline, CDR1 is SGHAT, CDR2 FQNNGV. CDR3: CASRDSGGADTQYF. CDR3 DNA: TGTGCCAGCAGAGATAGCGGGGGGGCAGATACGCAGTATTTT.

This clone was picked up one time. V usage is TRBV6-1 and J usage is TRBJ2-1, with 12 bases matching TRBD2. With V trimmed by 3 bases and J by 7 bases, 4 bases remained unmatched. The V gene's germline CDR1 is MNHNS and CDR2 SASEGT. This CDR3 is 15 amino acids long. The CDR3 nucleotides read TGTGCCAGCAGTGATCTAGCGGGAGGGTCGAATGAGCAGTTCTTC. This encodes CASSDLAGGSNEQFF.

The rearrangement uses TRBV15 and TRBJ1-2, with D unresolved. Germline V gene sequence: CDR1 LNHNV, CDR2 YYDKDF (reference sequence). V lost 3 bases, J lost 1 base, and 0 bases lay in between. The CDR3 spans 11 residues. This CDR3 is CATSSNYGYTF. The CDR3 DNA reads as TGTGCCACCAGCAGTAACTATGGCTACACCTTC.